The clone carrying this T cell receptor beta chain is medium-sized. Antigen specificity is unknown. The data were taken from a study of early T cells in non-severe SARS-CoV-2 infection. In the study overall: Sequencing targeted bulk RNA from unsorted whole blood, leaving chains unpaired. General study results and limits: The study's VDJdb matching favored anti-spike CD8 responses and missed private and CD4 specificities.

Trimming pared 1 base from V and 5 bases from J, leaving 13 bases between. The V gene's germline CDR1 is SGHRS and CDR2 YFSETQ. The CDR3 sequence is 16 residues long. cDNA molecules, individually, were tagged with unique molecular identifiers. TCRdb redid the calling of the 5' RACE reads with MiXCR, one entry per CDR3 protein. The table includes some 19,000 distinct CDR3 sequences, around 4.4% detected once. Sequenced: whole blood. V and J are TRBV5-1 and TRBJ1-6; D perhaps matches TRBD1 (5 bases). This receptor was taken from an adult who was a healthcare worker with PCR-confirmed SARS-CoV-2 infection or an uninfected control (not recorded which). In nucleotides, the CDR3 is TGCGCCAGCAGCTTGCGGTCAGGGTTCGATAATTCACCCCTCCACTTT. Its translation is CASSLRSGFDNSPLHF.